Listed here are 17 T cell receptor beta chains from one sample, sequenced in a study of shared clonotypes between healthy human individuals. TCRdb keeps only in-frame clones here, not all; method: immunoSEQ multiplex PCR. The sample lists about a million clones, 60% to 85% occurring once. Sequencing was done on a sample of memory CD4+ T cells from PBMCs. Noted subset: CD45RA-negative fraction. These TCRs come from a man younger than 35 in good health. Some clones in this sample may be carry-over from other donors' samples.

CDR3 sequence reads: CASSLTSRGYNEQFF. CDR3 sequence (DNA): TGTGCCAGCAGCTTGACTAGTCGGGGTTACAATGAGCAGTTCTTC. The chain joins TRBV7-3 to TRBJ2-1; TRBD2 might be the D (6 bases). Per the germline V gene, CDR1 is SGHTA and CDR2 is FQGTGA. V was clipped by 3 bases and J by 4 bases, with 13 bases between them. The CDR3 extends over 15 amino acids.

The genes are TRBV2 and TRBJ1-2, with a possible D match to TRBD1 (6 bases). V lost 6 bases and J lost 6, with 14 bases in between. The V gene's germline CDR1 is SNHLY and CDR2 FYNNEI. The CDR3 has 13 residues. This CDR3 is CASSLTGGNGYTF. CDR3 bases: TGTGCCAGCAGCTTGACAGGAGGGAATGGCTACACCTTC.

V usage is TRBV5-6 and J usage is TRBJ2-5; possibly TRBD1 for D (5 bases). The CDR3 totals 16 residues. Trimming cost V 0 bases and J 2 bases, with 14 bases left between them. Germline assignment: CDR1 SGHDT and CDR2 YYEEEE. DNA of the CDR3: TGTGCCAGCAGCTTGGCTGGACACTTAAAACAAGAGACCCAGTACTTC. Protein: CASSLAGHLKQETQYF.

Here the CDR3 DNA reads TGTGCCTGGAGTGTGGGGAGGGTACAGCCCCAGCATTTT. It translates to CAWSVGRVQPQHF. The rearrangement links TRBV30 to TRBJ1-5; D remains unclear. Germline V CDR1 and CDR2: GTSNPN, SVGIG (reference sequence). This CDR3 is 13 amino acids long. V was clipped by 0 bases and J by 7 bases, with 10 bases between them.

The chain recombines TRBV7-2 with TRBJ2-1; 8 bases align to TRBD2. Germline loops: CDR1 SGHTA, CDR2 FQGNSA. J was trimmed by 5 bases and V by 7 bases; bases with no gene match: 7. The CDR3 totals 14 residues. The CDR3 bases are TGTGCCAGCAACCTGCGGGGGGCAGACAATGAGCAGTTCTTC. This gives the protein CASNLRGADNEQFF.

V usage is TRBV30 and J usage is TRBJ2-3; 13 positions match TRBD2. V trimming: 3 bases; J trimming: 5 bases; junction bases outside the gene matches: 2. In germline, CDR1 is GTSNPN, CDR2 SVGIG (reference sequence). The CDR3 length is 14 residues. This CDR3 is CAWSRLAGGDTQYF. The CDR3 DNA follows: TGTGCCTGGAGCAGACTAGCGGGAGGAGATACGCAGTATTTT.

J is TRBJ1-5 and V is TRBV4-2; 7 positions match TRBD1. Per germline, CDR1 LGHNA and CDR2 YNFKEQ. The V gene end was trimmed by 4 bases and the J gene end by 7 bases; junction bases not matched to a gene: 7. The CDR3 totals 14 residues. The DNA for the CDR3 is TGTGCCAGCAGCCCGACACAGGGGAAACAGCCCCAGCATTTT. Protein: CASSPTQGKQPQHF.

The rearrangement links TRBV30 to TRBJ2-5, with D maybe TRBD2 (5 bases). V was cut by 4 bases and J by 7 bases, with 16 bases left in between. This CDR3 is built from 13 residues. Germline V CDR1 and CDR2: GTSNPN, SVGIG (reference sequence). The CDR3 sequence is CAWISGRTGTQYF. In DNA, the CDR3 is TGTGCCTGGATCTCAGGCAGGACTGGGACCCAGTACTTC.

There are a few counts of this clone. V gene TRBV14 combines with J gene TRBJ1-4, with D possibly being TRBD1 (5 bases). Germline V gives CDR1 SGHDN, CDR2 FVKESK. V dropped 2 bases and J dropped 3 bases, with 16 bases sitting between them. This CDR3 region has 17 residues. The CDR3, as DNA: TGTGCCAGCAGCCAATGGGCTACAGGAGGACCTAATGAAAAACTGTTTTTT. This encodes CASSQWATGGPNEKLFF.

The chain carries TRBV7-2 and TRBJ2-6; 7 bases line up with TRBD1. The CDR3 contains 15 residues. V trimming: 5 bases; J trimming: 1 base; junction bases outside the gene matches: 2. CDR1 is SGHTA, CDR2 FQGNSA, per germline. The CDR3 loop reads CASSPQGSGANVLTF. CDR3 bases: TGTGCCAGCAGCCCACAGGGGTCTGGGGCCAACGTCCTGACTTTC.

This chain joins TRBV7-8 and TRBJ2-2; TRBD1 aligns across 7 bases. V shed 7 bases and J 4 bases; nucleotides not matched to a gene: 12. This CDR3 has 16 residues. Germline V gene data show CDR1 as SGHVS and CDR2 as FQNEAQ. Here the CDR3 reads CASTKRQGTGTGELFF. DNA for the CDR3: TGTGCCAGCACCAAAAGACAGGGTACCGGCACCGGGGAGCTGTTTTTT.

The chain combines TRBV7-3 with TRBJ2-2; D uncertain. V lost 0 bases and J 5 bases, leaving 7 bases between the germline ends. Germline V CDR1 and CDR2: SGHTA, FQGTGA. CDR3 length equals 14 residues. This CDR3 is CASSLTVGTGELFF. CDR3 nucleotides: TGTGCCAGCAGCTTAACGGTGGGGACCGGGGAGCTGTTTTTT.

The gene calls are TRBV12-5 and TRBJ2-7, with 8 bases aligning to TRBD1. The trim removed 6 bases at V and 1 base at J, leaving 5 bases unmatched. CDR3 length: 14 residues. The germline gives CDR1 LGHNT, CDR2 FRNRAP. CDR3 nucleotide sequence: TGTGCTAGTGGCCGACAGGGGCGATCCTACGAGCAGTACTTC. Its translation: CASGRQGRSYEQYF.

V gene TRBV9 combines with J gene TRBJ1-1; no reliable D call. There are 13 residues in the CDR3. Per germline, CDR1 SGDLS and CDR2 YYNGEE. V was shortened by 3 bases and J by 1 base, with 7 bases between the two germline ends. CDR3 residues: CASSGRSNTEAFF. The CDR3 region has the DNA TGTGCCAGCAGCGGTCGTTCGAACACTGAAGCTTTCTTT.

This chain connects TRBV9 to TRBJ2-2; D perhaps matches TRBD1 (6 bases). The CDR3 consists of 16 residues. Germline CDR1 and CDR2: SGDLS and YYNGEE. The germline V and J ends were trimmed by 0 bases and 4 bases, with 13 bases remaining between them. CDR3 sequence reads: CASSVATTGGTGELFF. The CDR3 DNA sequence: TGTGCCAGCAGCGTAGCTACGACAGGAGGCACCGGGGAGCTGTTTTTT.

The chain carries TRBV29-1 and TRBJ1-2, with D hard to call. Trimming removed 6 bases at V and 11 bases at J, with 16 bases between. Per germline, CDR1 SQVTM and CDR2 ANQGSEA. The CDR3 runs 11 residues. The CDR3 nucleotides read TGCAGCGTGGCCATTATGACTTTGTACACCTTC. Protein: CSVAIMTLYTF.

This clone is a singleton in its sample. The chain employs TRBV5-1 and TRBJ1-5, with D possibly being TRBD1 (6 bases). This CDR3 spans 15 amino acids. Germline V CDR1 and CDR2: SGHRS, YFSETQ. V was shortened by 6 bases and J by 2 bases, with 15 bases between the two germline ends. The CDR3 DNA is TGCGCCAGCACTCTGTCAGGGGATCGCAATCAGCCCCAGCATTTT. Translation gives CASTLSGDRNQPQHF. Full variable domain (remainder filled in from reference TRBV5-1 and TRBJ1-5): KAGVTQTPRYLIKTRGQQVTLSCSPISGHRSVSWYQQTPGQGLQFLFEYFSETQRNKGNFPGRFSGRQFSNSRSEMNVSTLELGDSALYLCASTLSGDRNQPQHFGDGTRLSIL.